This T cell receptor (beta chain) was observed in a study of OX40 agonist ivuxolimab in advanced cancers. Study-wide findings and caveats: Individuals who were partial responders at 0.1-3.0 mg/kg had clonal expansion that ranked among the lowest. Also showing low normalized T-cell clonal expansion were some of the nonresponders.

Here immunoSEQ multiplex PCR was the method, and the copy in TCRdb shows in-frame clones only, minus some. Of tens of thousands of clones listed, more than 90% are singletons. Points on this clone: Its antigen is not known.

Germline CDR1 reads MGHRA; CDR2 reads YSYEKL. V was pared by 0 bases and J by 1 base, with 19 bases between. The length of the CDR3 is 18 residues. The chain joins TRBV4-1 to TRBJ2-7; D could derive from TRBD1 or TRBD2 (5 bases each). The clonotype was recovered from an adult with an advanced solid tumor such as melanoma, head and neck, liver or kidney cancer. The source was CD4+ or CD8+ T cells sorted from blood, collected in a trial of the OX40 agonist ivuxolimab. The CDR3 region is CASSQDSSRGGGSYEQYF. Here the CDR3 DNA reads TGCGCCAGCAGCCAAGATAGCTCCCGGGGCGGTGGGTCCTACGAGCAGTACTTC.